A single sample is the source of the 27 T cell receptor beta chains below, sequenced in a study of shared clonotypes between healthy human individuals. Sequenced by immunoSEQ multiplex PCR; TCRdb stores in-frame clones only, minus some. The sample consists of about 1 million clones, about 75% of them appearing once. The source material was memory CD4+ T cells sorted from blood. Regarding subset: CD45RA-negative fraction. The receptors here all came from a man aged 18 to 35 in good health.

The chain has TRBV5-4 and TRBJ1-1; D not certain. The CDR3 is 13 residues long. Trimming left V 1 base short and J 6 bases short, with 10 bases between. Germline CDR1 and CDR2: SGHNT and YYREEE (reference sequence). The CDR3 region has the DNA TGTGCCAGCAGCTTGAGTATATTCTCTGAAGCTTTCTTT. Amino acids: CASSLSIFSEAFF.

The CDR3 nucleotides are TGTGCCAGCAGCTCGGACAGGGGGCAGAACTATGGCTACACCTTC. The encoded protein is CASSSDRGQNYGYTF. This sequence joins TRBV7-2 and TRBJ1-2; TRBD1 matches 11 bases. This CDR3 has 15 amino acids. Germline loops: CDR1 SGHTA, CDR2 FQGNSA. The V segment lost 4 bases and the J segment 2 bases; nucleotides outside the gene matches: 3.

Comment on this clone: Different DNA sequences within this sample yield the same CDR3. V and J are TRBV20-1 and TRBJ2-1; the D is unclear. There are 10 residues in the CDR3. Per the germline V gene, CDR1 is DFQATT and CDR2 is SNEGSKA (reference sequence). The V and J ends lost 5 bases and 4 bases respectively, with 3 bases between them. CDR3 sequence: CSAQYNEQFF. In DNA, the CDR3 is TGCAGTGCTCAATACAATGAGCAGTTCTTC.

This clone was seen at least ten times. V and J are TRBV11-2 and TRBJ1-1; D not certain. This CDR3 spans 15 amino acids. V lost 3 bases and J lost 6, with 17 bases in between. Germline loops: CDR1 SGHAT, CDR2 FQNNGV. The CDR3 coding sequence is TGTGCCAGCAGCTTTATGGGTTATAGAGGGCCTGAAGCTTTCTTT. It codes for CASSFMGYRGPEAFF.

The chain couples TRBV30 to TRBJ2-3; TRBD1 agrees at 9 bases. Per the germline V gene, CDR1 is GTSNPN and CDR2 is SVGIG (reference sequence). There are 15 residues in the CDR3. The J segment lost 0 bases and the V segment lost 5 bases, leaving 6 bases of the junction unmatched. The CDR3 reads CAWAKGTGSTDTQYF. The CDR3, as DNA: TGTGCCTGGGCCAAGGGGACAGGGAGCACAGATACGCAGTATTTT.

This clone was detected ten times or more. This sample also contains other DNA sequences that code for the same CDR3. The chain carries TRBV6-5 and TRBJ1-5; 8 bases are shared with TRBD1. After removal of 6 bases from V and 4 bases from J, the junction contained 5 bases not matched to a gene. From germline, CDR1 is MNHEY and CDR2 SVGAGI. The CDR3 has 14 residues. This CDR3 is CASSEQGGNQPQHF. The CDR3 DNA follows: TGTGCCAGCAGCGAACAGGGGGGTAATCAGCCCCAGCATTTT.

The chain combines TRBV7-3 with TRBJ1-2; D is unclear. Germline-derived CDR1 and CDR2 are SGHTA and FQGTGA. This CDR3 is built from 15 residues. Trimming removed 5 bases from V and 5 bases from J, with 18 bases in between. CDR3 amino acids: CASSPNGLPQYGYTF. The CDR3 DNA follows: TGTGCCAGCAGCCCAAACGGCCTCCCGCAATATGGCTACACCTTC.

V gene TRBV29-1 combines with J gene TRBJ2-7, with 7 bases lining up with TRBD1. Germline CDR1 and CDR2: SQVTM and ANQGSEA. The CDR3 covers 14 residues. The J segment lost 1 base and the V segment lost 7 bases, leaving 10 bases of the junction unmatched. The DNA for the CDR3 is TGCAGCGGAAATCGGGACAGCTATTCCTACGAGCAGTACTTC. It yields the protein CSGNRDSYSYEQYF.

The J gene is TRBJ2-7, the V gene TRBV9; TRBD1 agrees at 9 bases. This CDR3 comprises 14 residues. V trimming: 3 bases; J trimming: 2 bases; junction bases outside the gene matches: 3. Germline-derived CDR1 and CDR2 are SGDLS and YYNGEE. The chain's CDR3 is CASSGGTGPYEQYF. The CDR3 coding sequence is TGTGCCAGCAGCGGCGGGACAGGGCCCTACGAGCAGTACTTC.

The chain links TRBV12-5 to TRBJ2-1; D is perhaps TRBD1 or TRBD2 (5 bases each). The CDR3 consists of 17 residues. The germline V and J ends were trimmed by 3 bases and 2 bases, with 17 bases remaining between them. Germline V gene sequence: CDR1 LGHNT, CDR2 FRNRAP. The CDR3 DNA follows: TGTGCTAGTGGTTTTGACATGCTGGGGGTAGCCTACAATGAGCAGTTCTTC. As protein: CASGFDMLGVAYNEQFF. The full variable domain, its missing parts supplied by reference TRBV12-5 and TRBJ2-1, is DARVTQTPRHKVTEMGQEVTMRCQPILGHNTVFWYRQTMMQGLELLAYFRNRAPLDDSGMPKDRFSAEMPDATLATLKIQPSEPRDSAVYFCASGFDMLGVAYNEQFFGPGTRLTVL.

This clone was counted once. Compared with germline, one end of the junction differs, possibly owing to a read error. The genes are TRBV2 and TRBJ1-5; 9 bases match TRBD1. Germline V gene sequence: CDR1 SNHLY, CDR2 FYNNEI. The CDR3 totals 15 residues. The CDR3 DNA sequence: TGTGCCAGCAGGGAAGACAGGGGGAGCAATCAGCCCCAGCATTTT. Translation gives CASREDRGSNQPQHF.

This clone was detected only a few times. The chain couples TRBV10-2 to TRBJ1-3; possible D gene TRBD1, 6 bases. Germline lookup yields CDR1 WSHSY and CDR2 SAAADI. Trimming took off 7 bases at V and 2 bases at J, with 9 bases between the two ends. The CDR3 is made up of 13 amino acids. The CDR3 region is CASTGAAGNTIYF. For the CDR3, the DNA is TGCGCCAGCACGGGGGCAGCTGGAAACACCATATATTTT.

The V gene is TRBV10-3, the J gene TRBJ1-6; D is possibly TRBD1 (5 bases). This CDR3 is built from 14 residues. Per the germline V gene, CDR1 is ENHRY and CDR2 is SYGVKD. With 10 bases removed from V and 7 bases from J, the gap between germline ends came to 17 bases. The CDR3 region is CATGPQGNNSPLHF. The CDR3 DNA is TGTGCCACCGGGCCTCAGGGTAACAATTCACCCCTCCACTTT.

A few counts support this clone. The chain links TRBV6-1 to TRBJ2-3; TRBD1 or TRBD2 may be the D gene (7 bases each). The CDR3 runs 17 residues. Trimming cost V 2 bases and J 5 bases, with 20 bases left between them. Germline assignment: CDR1 MNHNS and CDR2 SASEGT. This CDR3 is CASSERRGRGTLDTQYF. The CDR3 DNA sequence: TGTGCCAGCAGTGAACGGAGGGGGCGGGGGACCCTAGATACGCAGTATTTT.

The gene calls are TRBV19 and TRBJ1-1, with D perhaps TRBD1 (5 bases). V gave up 10 bases and J gave up 2 bases, with 14 bases separating them. CDR3 length: 13 residues. CDR1 is LNHDA and CDR2 is SQIVND in the germline V gene (reference sequence). CDR3 sequence (DNA): TGTGCCACCGAGGCGGGACTCAACACTGAAGCTTTCTTT. It yields the protein CATEAGLNTEAFF.

This clone was detected ten times or more. The V call is TRBV7-9, the J call TRBJ1-6; a possible D gene is TRBD1 (6 bases). The CDR3 spans 16 residues. CDR1 SEHNR and CDR2 FQNEAQ come from the germline V gene (reference sequence). Trimming shortened V by 0 bases and J by 7 bases, and 13 bases separated the two germline ends. The chain's CDR3 is CASSLAGAGRNSPLHF. The CDR3 bases are TGTGCCAGCAGCTTAGCGGGGGCAGGGAGGAATTCACCCCTCCACTTT. The whole variable domain, filled in from reference TRBV7-9 and TRBJ1-6, reads DTGVSQNPRHKITKRGQNVTFRCDPISEHNRLYWYRQTLGQGPEFLTYFQNEAQLEKSRLLSDRFSAERPKGSFSTLEIQRTEQGDSAMYLCASSLAGAGRNSPLHFGNGTRLTVT.

V and J are TRBV4-3 and TRBJ2-2; D perhaps matches TRBD2 (6 bases). CDR3 length: 18 residues. From germline, CDR1 is LGHNA and CDR2 YSLEER. Trimming took 0 bases from V and 5 from J, leaving 19 bases between them. This chain's CDR3 is CASSQEGTLGKTTGELFF. The CDR3 region has the DNA TGCGCCAGCAGCCAAGAGGGGACTCTCGGAAAGACGACCGGGGAGCTGTTTTTT.

The CDR3 sequence: CASSISRVANEKLFF. The CDR3 nucleotides are TGTGCCAGCAGCATAAGCAGGGTGGCTAATGAAAAACTGTTTTTT. The chain has TRBV11-2 and TRBJ1-4; possible D gene TRBD1, 5 bases. This CDR3 has 15 residues. Trimming took off 5 bases at V and 3 bases at J, with 13 bases between the two ends. CDR1 is SGHAT and CDR2 is FQNNGV in the germline V gene.

V is TRBV5-1 and J is TRBJ1-5; TRBD1 might be the D (6 bases). The CDR3 totals 13 residues. Germline values: CDR1 SGHRS, CDR2 YFSETQ. Trimming pared 3 bases from V and 7 bases from J, leaving 11 bases between. CDR3 in DNA: TGCGCCAGCAGCTCCAGGGGTGGGCAGCCCCAGCATTTT. This gives the protein CASSSRGGQPQHF.

This clone has just one count. The rearrangement joins TRBV6-1 to TRBJ1-5, with 8 bases that match TRBD1. V lost 6 bases, J lost 4 bases, and 5 bases stayed unmatched. Germline-derived CDR1 and CDR2 are MNHNS and SASEGT. The CDR3 covers 14 residues. CDR3 sequence: CASRPQGGNQPQHF. CDR3 in DNA: TGTGCCAGCAGACCACAGGGGGGAAATCAGCCCCAGCATTTT.

This clone is a singleton in its sample. The chain links TRBV5-1 to TRBJ2-7; 12 bases fit TRBD1. CDR1 and CDR2 (germline): SGHRS, YFSETQ. The length of the CDR3 is 16 residues. The J segment lost 2 bases and the V segment lost 4 bases, leaving 7 bases of the junction unmatched. CDR3 region: CASSVSGTGGAYEQYF. For the CDR3, the DNA is TGCGCCAGCAGCGTTTCCGGGACAGGGGGCGCCTACGAGCAGTACTTC.

The rearrangement joins TRBV7-9 to TRBJ1-5; no definite D call. Germline V gives CDR1 SEHNR, CDR2 FQNEAQ (reference sequence). The CDR3 runs to 18 residues. V lost 5 bases and J lost 0, with 20 bases in between. CDR3 bases: TGTGCCAGCAGCCCTTATAATTCTGGAGGCGATAGCAATCAGCCCCAGCATTTT. Translated: CASSPYNSGGDSNQPQHF.

The rearrangement links TRBV7-2 to TRBJ2-5; 9 bases align to TRBD2. The germline CDR1 and CDR2 sequences are SGHTA and FQGNSA. Germline trimming cut 3 bases from V and 3 bases from J; bases unmatched to any gene: 5. There are 15 residues in the CDR3. Here the CDR3 reads CASSFGGRAEETQYF. The DNA of the CDR3 is TGTGCCAGCAGCTTCGGCGGGAGGGCAGAAGAGACCCAGTACTTC.

The chain employs TRBV27 and TRBJ1-1; 9 nucleotides agree with TRBD1. This CDR3 is 16 amino acids long. Germline trimming cut 5 bases from V and 4 bases from J; bases unmatched to any gene: 11. CDR1 and CDR2 (germline): MNHEY, SMNVEV (reference sequence). The chain's CDR3 is CASSEPGQGLGTEAFF. The CDR3 region has the DNA TGTGCCAGCAGTGAACCGGGACAGGGTTTAGGCACTGAAGCTTTCTTT.

The chain carries TRBV19 and TRBJ2-3, with a possible D match to TRBD2 (5 bases). The CDR3 has 14 amino acids. From germline, CDR1 is LNHDA and CDR2 SQIVND (reference sequence). Trimming cost V 5 bases and J 6 bases, with 15 bases left between them. CDR3 amino acids: CASSLRTARDTQYF. DNA for the CDR3: TGTGCCAGTAGTCTCCGGACTGCACGTGATACGCAGTATTTT.

A remark on this clone: This sequence may be a read error, since a much larger clone differs from it by one base. This specimen includes other DNA sequences encoding the same CDR3. The chain couples TRBV18 to TRBJ2-5; D is undetermined. Per the germline V gene, CDR1 is KGHSH and CDR2 is LQKENI. Trimming removed 1 base from V and 5 bases from J, with 5 bases in between. The CDR3 loop spans 12 amino acids. CDR3 DNA: TGTGCCAGCTCACCACTGGGGGAGACCCAGTACTTC. This encodes CASSPLGETQYF.

There are a few counts of this clone. The chain has TRBV7-9 and TRBJ1-1; no clear D. The CDR3 runs to 17 residues. Per the germline V gene, CDR1 is SEHNR and CDR2 is FQNEAQ (reference sequence). V was pared by 2 bases and J by 1 base, with 17 bases between. This CDR3 is CASSLTHNRAANTEAFF. CDR3 coding DNA: TGTGCCAGCAGCTTAACCCATAACCGAGCAGCGAACACTGAAGCTTTCTTT.